This entry features one T cell receptor (beta chain) sequence. The data were obtained in a study of blood T cell repertoires in COVID-19. Study-wide background: Acute and convalescent COVID-19 specimens originated in the United States, Italy and Spain.

Original handling: Estimated nucleated cell counts came from reference gene primer amplification. TCRdb's table, derived via immunoSEQ multiplex PCR, lists solely in-frame clones and lacks some. That table furnishes V, J and clone size, whereas the DNA furnished D and trimming. The table records about 260,000 clones, about nine tenths of them present only once. Enrolment of Seattle patients took place during active infection, and they were followed longitudinally. The CDR3 length is 13 residues. The germline V and J ends were trimmed by 1 base and 4 bases, with 7 bases remaining between them. Looked up from germline, CDR1 is SNHLY and CDR2 is FYNNEI.

Sequenced input: peripheral blood. The TCR was taken from a young woman with COVID-19, enrolled during active disease. The chain has TRBV2 and TRBJ1-1; no definite D call. The CDR3 coding sequence is TGTGCCAGCAGTGAAGAGGGAGGCACTGAAGCTTTCTTT. Translated, it gives CASSEEGGTEAFF.